Below are 10 T cell receptor beta chains sequenced from a single sample in a study of identifying expanded T cells in peripheral blood. Libraries were prepared by immunoSEQ multiplex PCR; TCRdb keeps only in-frame clonotypes and omits some of them. The sample consists of more than 85,000 clones, about 87% of them appearing once. Sample: blood. These receptor sequences come from a person aged 18 to 75 in good health.

The CDR3 loop reads CASSRSQVTGEQYF. CDR3 DNA: TGTGCCAGCAGCCGCAGTCAGGTTACCGGCGAGCAGTACTTC. The chain couples TRBV7-9 to TRBJ2-7; D is undetermined. The CDR3 loop spans 14 amino acids. Trimming left V 5 bases short and J 6 bases short, with 17 bases between. Germline V gene lookup returns CDR1 SEHNR and CDR2 FQNEAQ (reference sequence). Full variable domain (remainder filled in from reference TRBV7-9 and TRBJ2-7): DTGVSQNPRHKITKRGQNVTFRCDPISEHNRLYWYRQTLGQGPEFLTYFQNEAQLEKSRLLSDRFSAERPKGSFSTLEIQRTEQGDSAMYLCASSRSQVTGEQYFGPGTRLTVT.

Notes on this clone: This sample includes further DNA sequences coding for the same CDR3. The V call is TRBV11-3, the J call TRBJ2-7; TRBD2 is a possible D gene (5 bases). This CDR3 comprises 14 residues. V dropped 1 base and J dropped 3 bases, with 10 bases sitting between them. The germline CDR1 and CDR2 sequences are SGHNT and YENEEA. The CDR3 region has the DNA TGTGCCAGCAGCTTAGGGGCTAGCAGCTACGAGCAGTACTTC. Protein: CASSLGASSYEQYF.

This clone has a handful of counts. The chain couples TRBV7-9 to TRBJ2-3; 7 nucleotides match TRBD1. With 5 bases clipped from V and 1 base from J, the junction kept 3 bases outside the gene matches. The CDR3 is 14 residues long. The germline V gene encodes CDR1 SEHNR and CDR2 FQNEAQ (reference sequence). The DNA of the CDR3 is TGTGCCAGCAGCCCCGGGACAGGCACAGATACGCAGTATTTT. Its protein is CASSPGTGTDTQYF. Filled out from reference TRBV7-9 and TRBJ2-3, the complete variable domain reads DTGVSQNPRHKITKRGQNVTFRCDPISEHNRLYWYRQTLGQGPEFLTYFQNEAQLEKSRLLSDRFSAERPKGSFSTLEIQRTEQGDSAMYLCASSPGTGTDTQYFGPGTRLTVL.

The rearrangement joins TRBV11-3 to TRBJ2-1, with a possible D match to TRBD2 (7 bases). Trimming pared 1 base from V and 2 bases from J, leaving 9 bases between. Germline V gives CDR1 SGHNT, CDR2 YENEEA. This CDR3 has 15 residues. This chain's CDR3 is CASSLAGGAYNEQFF. CDR3 in DNA: TGTGCCAGCAGCTTAGCGGGGGGCGCCTACAATGAGCAGTTCTTC.

This chain links TRBV5-1 with TRBJ2-2; D ambiguous. The CDR3 loop spans 16 amino acids. Germline-derived CDR1 and CDR2 are SGHRS and YFSETQ. Trimming shortened V by 1 base and J by 0 bases, and 10 bases separated the two germline ends. The CDR3 region is CASSLRPPPNTGELFF. CDR3 DNA sequence: TGCGCCAGCAGCTTGAGGCCACCACCGAACACCGGGGAGCTGTTTTTT.

V usage is TRBV7-9 and J usage is TRBJ2-2, with TRBD2 matching over 15 bases. CDR1 and CDR2 (germline): SEHNR, FQNEAQ (reference sequence). V was pared by 4 bases and J by 5 bases, with 8 bases of the junction left unmatched. The length of the CDR3 is 18 residues. In DNA form, the CDR3 reads TGTGCCAGCAGCTATCCTCGGACTAGCGGGAGGGCAACCGGGGAGCTGTTTTTT. Amino acid sequence: CASSYPRTSGRATGELFF.

This chain connects TRBV4-1 to TRBJ2-2; D not certain. V was cut by 1 base and J by 3 bases, with 6 bases left in between. Per the germline V gene, CDR1 is MGHRA and CDR2 is YSYEKL. The CDR3 totals 14 residues. CDR3 amino acids: CASSQVTHTGELFF. CDR3 DNA sequence: TGCGCCAGCAGCCAAGTAACTCACACCGGGGAGCTGTTTTTT.

The J gene is TRBJ1-5, the V gene TRBV9, with TRBD1 matching 7 bases. Germline V gives CDR1 SGDLS, CDR2 YYNGEE. The V and J ends lost 0 bases and 6 bases, in that order; junction bases with no gene match: 12. The length of the CDR3 is 17 residues. The CDR3 nucleotides read TGTGCCAGCAGCGTAGTCCACGCAACAGGGGTTGGTCAGCCCCAGCATTTT. Protein: CASSVVHATGVGQPQHF.

V usage is TRBV18 and J usage is TRBJ2-1, with 8 bases identical to TRBD1. The V and J ends lost 2 bases and 8 bases, in that order; junction bases with no gene match: 5. The CDR3 contains 14 residues. CDR1 and CDR2 (germline): KGHSH, LQKENI. This CDR3 is CASSPLTGVDEQFF. As DNA, the CDR3 is TGTGCCAGCTCACCATTGACAGGGGTGGATGAGCAGTTCTTC.

This sequence joins TRBV4-1 and TRBJ1-2; 10 nucleotides match TRBD1. The CDR3 sequence is 15 residues long. V dropped 1 base and J dropped 5; count of bases not matched to a gene: 4. Germline V CDR1 and CDR2: MGHRA, YSYEKL. CDR3 bases: TGCGCCAGCAGCCAAGGGGACAGGGGATCTTATGGCTACACCTTC. Protein product: CASSQGDRGSYGYTF.